A single sample is the source of the 7 T cell receptor beta chains below, sequenced in a study of graft-versus-host responses after intestinal transplantation. Method: immunoSEQ multiplex PCR; TCRdb's copy keeps in-frame clones and lacks some. The sample consists of over 15,000 clones, 30% to 35% of them appearing once. The input for sequencing was alloreactive CD4+ T cells from a mixed lymphocyte reaction culture, taken before intestinal transplant. Indicated subset: CFSE-low proliferating T cells sorted from roughly six-day pre-transplant mixed lymphocyte reaction (GvH or HvG direction). These TCRs come from a human patient who received an intestinal transplant.

The table lists this clone with a few counts. The chain joins TRBV5-6 to TRBJ2-3; possible D gene TRBD1, 6 bases. Germline lookup yields CDR1 SGHDT and CDR2 YYEEEE. Trimming stripped 5 bases from V and 1 base from J, with 14 bases between. This CDR3 is built from 15 residues. This CDR3 reads CASRLGGSGTDTQYF. The CDR3 DNA follows: TGTGCCAGCAGATTAGGGGGTAGCGGCACAGATACGCAGTATTTT.

This clone was picked up a small number of times. V usage is TRBV2 and J usage is TRBJ1-6, with D possibly matching TRBD1 (6 bases). Germline V gene data show CDR1 as SNHLY and CDR2 as FYNNEI. V was shortened by 7 bases and J by 14 bases, with 18 bases between the two germline ends. This CDR3 has 13 amino acids. The CDR3 region has the DNA TGTGCCAGCACCTACAGGGCCCTCGGGTCCCTCCACTTT. It translates to CASTYRALGSLHF.

The rearrangement uses TRBV5-4 and TRBJ2-1, with TRBD2 matching 7 bases. The CDR3 consists of 15 residues. V trimming: 7 bases; J trimming: 0 bases; junction bases outside the gene matches: 7. Germline CDR1 and CDR2: SGHNT and YYREEE (reference sequence). The chain's CDR3 is CASHLADSSYNEQFF. For the CDR3, the DNA is TGTGCCAGCCACCTAGCGGATAGCTCCTACAATGAGCAGTTCTTC.

The chain couples TRBV5-4 to TRBJ2-7; D may be TRBD1 (5 bases). Germline-derived CDR1 and CDR2 are SGHNT and YYREEE (reference sequence). The V end was cut by 0 bases, the J end by 2 bases, with 9 bases between. The CDR3 has 14 residues. The CDR3 DNA reads TGTGCCAGCAGCTTGGGGGGCCGCCCCTACGAGCAGTACTTC. Its translation: CASSLGGRPYEQYF. The full variable domain, rest sourced from reference TRBV5-4 and TRBJ2-7, is ETGVTQSPTHLIKTRGQQVTLRCSSQSGHNTVSWYQQALGQGPQFIFQYYREEENGRGNFPPRFSGLQFPNYSSELNVNALELDDSALYLCASSLGGRPYEQYFGPGTRLTVT.

The V call is TRBV6-1, the J call TRBJ1-4, with 7 bases that match TRBD1. Germline trimming cut 5 bases from V and 7 bases from J; bases unmatched to any gene: 10. Germline CDR1 MNHNS, CDR2 SASEGT. The CDR3 runs 15 residues. The CDR3 protein is CASSSYRGGGEKLFF. For the CDR3, the DNA is TGTGCCAGCAGTTCCTACAGGGGAGGCGGTGAAAAACTGTTTTTT.

CDR3: CASSELAGGRTDTQYF. The CDR3 nucleotides read TGTGCCAGCAGTGAGCTAGCGGGGGGCCGCACAGATACGCAGTATTTT. The chain couples TRBV6-1 to TRBJ2-3, with 11 positions matching TRBD2. Germline V gene sequence: CDR1 MNHNS, CDR2 SASEGT. The length of the CDR3 is 16 residues. The ends lost 3 bases at V and 1 base at J; junction bases unmatched: 3.

In this sample, this clone turned up a few times. The chain has TRBV6-5 and TRBJ1-6; D ambiguous. This CDR3 contains 14 residues. Germline CDR1 reads MNHEY; CDR2 reads SVGAGI. The ends were cut back, 0 bases at V and 10 bases at J, with 10 bases in the middle. CDR3 sequence (DNA): TGTGCCAGCAGTTACTCGTATTACGCCTCACCCCTCCACTTT. As protein: CASSYSYYASPLHF.